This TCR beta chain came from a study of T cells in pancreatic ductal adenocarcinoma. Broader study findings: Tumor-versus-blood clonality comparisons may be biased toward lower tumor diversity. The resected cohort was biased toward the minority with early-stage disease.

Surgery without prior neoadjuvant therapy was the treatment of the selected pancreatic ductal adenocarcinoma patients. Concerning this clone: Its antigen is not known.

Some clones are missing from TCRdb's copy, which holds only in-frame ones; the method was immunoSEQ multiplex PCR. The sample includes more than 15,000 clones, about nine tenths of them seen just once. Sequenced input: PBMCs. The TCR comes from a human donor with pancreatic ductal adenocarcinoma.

The CDR3 is CASSLERAGQETQYF. The CDR3 DNA sequence: TGCGCCAGCAGCTTGGAGAGGGCAGGCCAAGAGACCCAGTACTTC. The chain couples TRBV5-1 to TRBJ2-5; TRBD2 is a possible D gene (5 bases). Trimming pared 0 bases from V and 1 base from J, leaving 10 bases between. Germline CDR1 and CDR2: SGHRS and YFSETQ. The CDR3 contains 15 residues.